Listed here are 30 T cell receptor beta chains from one sample, sequenced in a study of T cells after yellow fever vaccination. TCRdb re-called the 5' RACE reads through MiXCR, storing one row per CDR3 protein. The repertoire includes roughly 310,000 distinct CDR3 sequences, around 3.6% of them detected once, and 23% sits in the top ten. Here the sequenced sample was PBMCs, taken on the day of the yellow fever booster vaccination. The receptors were gathered from a man aged 18 to 29 who received the YFV17D yellow fever vaccine.

The sample holds many counts of this clonotype. The chain recombines TRBV20-1 with TRBJ2-7; D not resolved. From germline, CDR1 is DFQATT and CDR2 SNEGSKA (reference sequence). This CDR3 spans 13 amino acids. Trimming shortened V by 1 base and J by 3 bases, and 10 bases separated the two germline ends. Here the CDR3 DNA reads TGCAGTGCTAGAGGGATCGACCGCTACGAGCAGTACGTC. Its translation is CSARGIDRYEQYV.

This clonotype was observed at least ten times. CDR3 coding DNA: TGTGCCAGCAGCTTGGTGGGGGGCAGGACTGAAGCTTTCTTT. Its translation: CASSLVGGRTEAFF. The J gene is TRBJ1-1, the V gene TRBV7-2; a possible D gene is TRBD1 (6 bases). CDR1 and CDR2 (germline): SGHTA, FQGNSA. CDR3 length equals 14 residues. Trimming removed 3 bases from V and 5 bases from J, with 13 bases in between.

The chain joins TRBV27 to TRBJ2-2, with TRBD1 matching 10 bases. The CDR3 runs 14 residues. Germline CDR1 reads MNHEY; CDR2 reads SMNVEV (reference sequence). After removal of 5 bases from V and 5 bases from J, the junction contained 2 bases not matched to a gene. The CDR3 reads CASSTGQGTGELFF. The CDR3 DNA is TGTGCCAGCAGTACGGGACAGGGGACCGGGGAGCTGTTTTTT.

This clonotype was found many times. The chain has TRBV7-2 and TRBJ2-3, with a tentative D call TRBD2 (6 bases). This CDR3 spans 16 amino acids. Germline CDR1 reads SGHTA; CDR2 reads FQGNSA. V lost 0 bases and J lost 4, with 14 bases in between. The CDR3: CASSLAAGPRADTQYF. The CDR3, as DNA: TGTGCCAGCAGCTTAGCCGCGGGGCCAAGGGCAGATACGCAGTATTTT.

This clonotype has at least ten counts. CDR3 sequence reads: CASSSIGGANEKLFF. As DNA, the CDR3 is TGCGCCAGCAGCTCCATCGGGGGAGCTAATGAAAAACTGTTTTTT. This chain connects TRBV5-1 to TRBJ1-4; TRBD1 might be the D (5 bases). CDR3 size: 15 residues. Germline V gives CDR1 SGHRS, CDR2 YFSETQ. V gave up 3 bases and J gave up 3 bases, with 12 bases separating them.

This clonotype has at least ten counts. The chain has TRBV7-3 and TRBJ2-1, with TRBD2 as a possible D gene (6 bases). V was pared by 11 bases and J by 10 bases, with 9 bases between. Per germline, CDR1 SGHTA and CDR2 FQGTGA. CDR3 length equals 9 residues. CDR3 loop: CAPAGEQFF. CDR3 sequence (DNA): TGTGCCCCTGCGGGGGAGCAGTTCTTC.

This clonotype has just a few counts. CDR3 in DNA: TGTGCCTGGAGTGTCGGGACAGCCGGCTACACCTTC. Its protein product is CAWSVGTAGYTF. The chain carries TRBV30 and TRBJ1-2, with 7 nucleotides matching TRBD1. The J segment lost 8 bases and the V segment lost 0 bases, leaving 3 bases of the junction unmatched. Germline-derived CDR1 and CDR2 are GTSNPN and SVGIG (reference sequence). The CDR3 loop spans 12 amino acids. The full variable domain, in which reference TRBV30 and TRBJ1-2 provide the parts outside the CDR3, is SQTIHQWPATLVQPVGSPLSLECTVEGTSNPNLYWYRQAAGRGLQLLFYSVGIGQISSEVPQNLSASRPQDRQFILSSKKLLLSDSGFYLCAWSVGTAGYTFGSGTRLTVV.

This clonotype turned up a few times. The rearrangement uses TRBV7-2 and TRBJ2-5, with a possible D match to TRBD1 (6 bases). V dropped 4 bases and J dropped 11 bases, with 17 bases sitting between them. The CDR3 contains 13 residues. The V gene's germline CDR1 is SGHTA and CDR2 FQGNSA. CDR3 in DNA: TGTGCCAGCAGCTCCTCCGGACCAGGGGTTCAGTACTTC. This gives the protein CASSSSGPGVQYF.

This clonotype was seen ten or more times. The chain couples TRBV7-9 to TRBJ2-7; D call uncertain. The CDR3 is 14 amino acids. V was clipped by 4 bases and J by 2 bases, with 12 bases between them. Germline V lookup: CDR1 SEHNR, CDR2 FQNEAQ (reference sequence). CDR3 amino acids: CASSWRSATYEQYF. In DNA, the CDR3 is TGTGCCAGCAGCTGGCGGTCAGCAACCTACGAGCAGTACTTC.

This clonotype has ten or more counts. This chain connects TRBV23-1 to TRBJ2-7; possible D gene TRBD1, 6 bases. TRBV23-1 is labeled an ORF, and its function is uncertain. Trimming removed 7 bases at V and 0 bases at J, with 16 bases between. This CDR3 has 15 amino acids. This CDR3 is CASNWRDRSSYEQYF. CDR3 DNA sequence: TGCGCCAGCAATTGGAGAGACAGGAGCTCCTACGAGCAGTACTTC.

The chain couples TRBV7-2 to TRBJ1-2; no clear D. The V end lost 5 bases, the J end lost 8 bases, and 18 bases lay between the germline ends. CDR3 size: 14 residues. The germline V gene has CDR1 SGHTA and CDR2 FQGNSA. The DNA of the CDR3 is TGTGCCAGCAGCCACGCATTGGGAGCGGGCGGCTACACCTTC. Its translation is CASSHALGAGGYTF.

This clonotype was detected many times. The chain has TRBV6-2 or TRBV6-3 and TRBJ2-3; 9 nucleotides align to TRBD2. Trimming removed 2 bases from V and 4 bases from J; junction bases left unmatched: 1. The germline V gene has CDR1 MNHEY and CDR2 SVGEGT. The CDR3 runs to 14 residues. CDR3 in DNA: TGTGCCAGCAGTTACGGCGGGGGGGCAGATACGCAGTATTTT. This gives the protein CASSYGGGADTQYF.

The chain joins TRBV5-4 to TRBJ2-3; 9 bases map to TRBD2. CDR3 length: 16 residues. Trimming took 1 base from V and 3 from J; bases not matched to a gene: 6. CDR1 and CDR2 (germline): SGHNT, YYREEE (reference sequence). For the CDR3, the DNA is TGTGCCAGCAGCTTGAGGGCGGGGGGGCATACAGATACGCAGTATTTT. Translated: CASSLRAGGHTDTQYF. Based on the CDR3 plus reference TRBV5-4 and TRBJ2-3, the full variable domain is ETGVTQSPTHLIKTRGQQVTLRCSSQSGHNTVSWYQQALGQGPQFIFQYYREEENGRGNFPPRFSGLQFPNYSSELNVNALELDDSALYLCASSLRAGGHTDTQYFGPGTRLTVL.

The V gene is TRBV7-2, the J gene TRBJ2-2, with D perhaps TRBD2 (6 bases). Germline V CDR1 and CDR2: SGHTA, FQGNSA. CDR3 size: 15 residues. The V and J ends lost 3 bases and 3 bases respectively, with 11 bases between them. CDR3 DNA: TGTGCCAGCAGCTTCGGCGGGGATTACACCGGGGAGCTGTTTTTT. Residues: CASSFGGDYTGELFF.

This clonotype occurred many times. V usage is TRBV5-1 and J usage is TRBJ2-2, with 10 bases lining up with TRBD1. Germline V gene data show CDR1 as SGHRS and CDR2 as YFSETQ. CDR3 size: 16 residues. V dropped 4 bases and J dropped 5; count of bases not matched to a gene: 8. CDR3 protein: CASSLRTGGGTGELFF. CDR3 coding DNA: TGCGCCAGCAGCCTCCGGACAGGGGGAGGAACCGGGGAGCTGTTTTTT.

V and J are TRBV12-3 or TRBV12-4 and TRBJ1-5; D gene uncertain. V lost 3 bases and J 9 bases, leaving 15 bases between the germline ends. This CDR3 comprises 14 residues. CDR3 in DNA: TGTGCCAGCAGTTTTCGGGGTATCTGGCGGCCCCAGCATTTT. As protein: CASSFRGIWRPQHF.

This clonotype has a handful of counts. The CDR3 protein is CASRPPGDRGIIGELFF. DNA of the CDR3: TGTGCCAGCAGGCCCCCGGGGGACAGGGGTATTATAGGGGAGCTGTTTTTT. The V gene is TRBV6-1, the J gene TRBJ2-2, with 10 bases matching TRBD1. The CDR3 has 17 amino acids. After removal of 6 bases from V and 8 bases from J, the junction contained 15 bases not matched to a gene. Germline V gene data show CDR1 as MNHNS and CDR2 as SASEGT.

The chain couples TRBV4-3 to TRBJ2-6; D is unresolved. There are 17 residues in the CDR3. Germline V CDR1 and CDR2: LGHNA, YSLEER. Trimming shortened V by 0 bases and J by 0 bases, and 9 bases separated the two germline ends. The CDR3 spells CASSQDGRYSGANVLTF. The CDR3, as DNA: TGCGCCAGCAGCCAAGATGGCAGGTACTCTGGGGCCAACGTCCTGACTTTC.

Only a few counts were recorded for this clonotype. The chain carries TRBV11-2 and TRBJ2-1; D may be TRBD1 (9 bases). Germline loops: CDR1 SGHAT, CDR2 FQNNGV. The CDR3 contains 15 residues. Trimming cost V 5 bases and J 4 bases, with 15 bases left between them. The CDR3 loop reads CASSAGGQGYNEQFF. The CDR3 DNA follows: TGTGCCAGCAGCGCGGGGGGACAGGGTTACAATGAGCAGTTCTTC.

This clonotype was observed many times. CDR3 sequence reads: CASSLDPAGAGRYTF. For the CDR3, the DNA is TGCGCCAGCAGCTTGGACCCCGCGGGGGCTGGGCGCTACACCTTC. The rearrangement uses TRBV5-1 and TRBJ1-2, with D perhaps TRBD1 (6 bases). Germline values: CDR1 SGHRS, CDR2 YFSETQ. V was pared by 0 bases and J by 9 bases, with 18 bases between. This CDR3 has 15 residues.

This clonotype was found many times. The gene calls are TRBV19 and TRBJ2-1; 7 nucleotides match TRBD1. Losses at the gene ends were 5 bases for V and 2 bases for J; bases not matched to a gene: 6. Per the germline V gene, CDR1 is LNHDA and CDR2 is SQIVND (reference sequence). The CDR3 consists of 15 residues. The CDR3 nucleotides read TGTGCCAGTAGTGCCCGACAGGGAACCTACAATGAGCAGTTCTTC. It codes for CASSARQGTYNEQFF.

The table lists this clonotype with many counts. V gene TRBV5-6 combines with J gene TRBJ2-4; possible D gene TRBD1, 5 bases. The germline V and J ends were trimmed by 7 bases and 2 bases, with 28 bases remaining between them. From germline, CDR1 is SGHDT and CDR2 YYEEEE. The CDR3 runs to 19 residues. The CDR3 region is CASGPPAYNQGWPKNIQYF. The CDR3, as DNA: TGTGCCAGCGGTCCGCCGGCATACAACCAGGGATGGCCCAAAAACATTCAGTACTTC.

In its sample, this clonotype was seen many times. The rearrangement uses TRBV7-3 and TRBJ2-3, with unresolved D. The germline V and J ends were trimmed by 2 bases and 0 bases, with 9 bases remaining between them. This CDR3 spans 15 amino acids. In germline, CDR1 is SGHTA, CDR2 FQGTGA. The CDR3 is CASSLRASSTDTQYF. Here the CDR3 DNA reads TGTGCCAGCAGCTTACGAGCATCTAGCACAGATACGCAGTATTTT.

This clonotype has more than one count but fewer than ten. The chain joins TRBV12-3 or TRBV12-4 to TRBJ1-1; no reliable D call. The CDR3 is 13 residues long. V lost 2 bases and J lost 4, with 8 bases in between. The CDR3 loop reads CASSLKDLTEAFF. The CDR3 nucleotides read TGTGCCAGCAGTTTAAAAGATCTCACTGAAGCTTTCTTT.

This clonotype came up a few times. The CDR3, as DNA: TGTGCCAGCAGTTACGGGGACGGTGAGCAGTTCTTC. This codes for CASSYGDGEQFF. V is TRBV6-5 and J is TRBJ2-1; D is possibly TRBD1 or TRBD2 (5 bases each). Looked up from germline, CDR1 is MNHEY and CDR2 is SVGAGI. Trimming removed 2 bases from V and 9 bases from J, with 8 bases in between. The CDR3 totals 12 residues.

The sample holds a few counts of this clonotype. The chain joins TRBV3-1 to TRBJ2-2; 8 bases fit TRBD1. CDR1 LGHDT and CDR2 YNNKEL come from the germline V gene (reference sequence). Trimming cost V 7 bases and J 3 bases; bases outside gene matches: 10. The CDR3 contains 16 residues. The CDR3 region is CASTEADRADTGELFF. CDR3 DNA: TGTGCCAGCACCGAAGCGGACAGGGCCGACACCGGGGAGCTGTTTTTT.

J is TRBJ2-7 and V is TRBV29-1, with D hard to call. V was trimmed by 3 bases and J by 4 bases, leaving 10 bases between them. Germline CDR1 and CDR2: SQVTM and ANQGSEA. The length of the CDR3 is 12 residues. CDR3 residues: CSVDIKGYEQYF. CDR3 in DNA: TGCAGCGTTGATATAAAGGGTTACGAGCAGTACTTC.

This clonotype was detected many times. The CDR3 spells CASSLSRADMHRGEKLFF. The CDR3 coding sequence is TGTGCCAGCAGCTTAAGTCGGGCAGATATGCATCGAGGTGAAAAACTGTTTTTT. V gene TRBV7-9 combines with J gene TRBJ1-4; D is ambiguous. The germline V gene has CDR1 SEHNR and CDR2 FQNEAQ (reference sequence). The CDR3 is 18 residues long. V dropped 2 bases and J dropped 7 bases, with 23 bases sitting between them.

This clonotype was observed a handful of times. The rearrangement joins TRBV11-2 to TRBJ1-3; no clear D. Per germline, CDR1 SGHAT and CDR2 FQNNGV. V lost 6 bases and J lost 3, with 15 bases in between. The CDR3 covers 15 residues. As DNA, the CDR3 is TGTGCCAGCAGGCCGAGGAGGGAGGATGGAAACACCATATATTTT. Residues: CASRPRREDGNTIYF.

This chain connects TRBV5-1 to TRBJ2-2; perhaps D is TRBD1 or TRBD2 (5 bases each). Per the germline V gene, CDR1 is SGHRS and CDR2 is YFSETQ. The CDR3 spans 16 residues. Trimming cost V 4 bases and J 3 bases, with 16 bases left between them. DNA of the CDR3: TGCGCCAGCAGCCCCGCCGGGGCGTCCGACACCGGGGAGCTGTTTTTT. It encodes CASSPAGASDTGELFF. The entire variable domain, with the rest obtained from reference TRBV5-1 and TRBJ2-2, is as follows: KAGVTQTPRYLIKTRGQQVTLSCSPISGHRSVSWYQQTPGQGLQFLFEYFSETQRNKGNFPGRFSGRQFSNSRSEMNVSTLELGDSALYLCASSPAGASDTGELFFGEGSRLTVL.